A selection of T cell receptor beta chains follows, all from one sample in a study of human T cells and chemical hapten exposure. One entry per CDR3 protein results from TCRdb running MiXCR on the RACE reads. The repertoire has 65,000 to 90,000 distinct CDR3 sequences, 14% of them found once; the top ten carry 3.5% to 6%. The input for sequencing was whole blood, taken in connection with sensitization to the hapten diphenylcyclopropenone (DPC). The receptor set was obtained from a woman between 45 and 60 years old with alopecia areata. Some clones in this sample may be carry-over from other donors' samples. Both conserved end residues are part of each CDR3. The D gene is left open where the match is weak. The size entry is marked missing in some rows and otherwise reads once, few, many or a size class.

NA	NA	TRBV11-2	TRBJ2-3	TGTGCCAGCAGTTGGGGACAAACCACAGATACGCAGTATTTT	CASSWGQTTDTQYF
TRBD1	NA	TRBV12-3/TRBV12-4	TRBJ1-2	TGTGCCAGCAGTTTAGTGCAGGGGGCCATACTTGGCTACACCTTC	CASSLVQGAILGYTF
NA	few	TRBV20-1	TRBJ2-3	TGCAGTGCCAGGGGGTTTATAGCGGCGGGAGCGGAGGATACGCAGTATTTT	CSARGFIAAGAEDTQYF
NA	NA	TRBV5-1	TRBJ1-1	TGCGCCAGCAGCAGGGACGGTGACACTGAAGCTTTCTTT	CASSRDGDTEAFF
TRBD1	NA	TRBV29-1	TRBJ1-4	TGCAGCGTGGAGACAGGGACGTATGAAAAACTGTTTTTT	CSVETGTYEKLFF
TRBD1	NA	TRBV28	TRBJ2-7	TGTGCCAGCAGTTTGGGAAATCGGGACAGGGGTTACGAGCAGTACTTC	CASSLGNRDRGYEQYF
NA	few	TRBV20-1	TRBJ2-5	TGCAGTGCTAGTTGGGACAATAAAGAGACCCAGTACTTC	CSASWDNKETQYF
NA	NA	TRBV9	TRBJ2-1	TGTGCCAGCAGCCGCGGGACTTCGAGCTCCTACAATGAGCAGTTCTTC	CASSRGTSSSYNEQFF
NA	NA	TRBV5-6	TRBJ2-7	TGTGCCAGCAGCCGACCTGGGGGCTCCTACGAGCAGTACTTC	CASSRPGGSYEQYF
NA	NA	TRBV29-1	TRBJ1-4	TGCAGCGCCACCCGCCAGCCGAATGAAAAACTGTTTTTT	CSATRQPNEKLFF